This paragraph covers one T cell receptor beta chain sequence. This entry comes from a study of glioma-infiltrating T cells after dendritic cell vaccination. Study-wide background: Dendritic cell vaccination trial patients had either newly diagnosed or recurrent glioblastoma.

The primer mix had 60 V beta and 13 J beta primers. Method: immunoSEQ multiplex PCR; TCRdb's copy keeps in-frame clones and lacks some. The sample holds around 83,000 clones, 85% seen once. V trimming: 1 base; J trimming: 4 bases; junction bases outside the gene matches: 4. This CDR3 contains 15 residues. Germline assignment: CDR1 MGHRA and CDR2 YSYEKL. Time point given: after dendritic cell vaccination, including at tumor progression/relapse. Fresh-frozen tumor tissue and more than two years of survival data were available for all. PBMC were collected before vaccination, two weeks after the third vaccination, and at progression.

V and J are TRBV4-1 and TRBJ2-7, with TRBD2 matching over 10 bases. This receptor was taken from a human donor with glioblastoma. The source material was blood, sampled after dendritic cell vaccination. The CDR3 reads CASSQGSGRVYEQYF. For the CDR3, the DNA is TGCGCCAGCAGCCAAGGGAGCGGGAGGGTTTACGAGCAGTACTTC.